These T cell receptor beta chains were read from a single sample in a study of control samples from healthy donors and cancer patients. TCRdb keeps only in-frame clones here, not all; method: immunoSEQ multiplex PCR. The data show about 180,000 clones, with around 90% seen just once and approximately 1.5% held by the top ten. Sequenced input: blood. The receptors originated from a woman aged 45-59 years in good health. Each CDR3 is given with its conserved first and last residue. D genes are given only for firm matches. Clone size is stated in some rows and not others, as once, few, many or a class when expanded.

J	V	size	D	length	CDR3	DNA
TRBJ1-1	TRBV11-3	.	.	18	CASSLGTGRSPRNTEAFF	TGTGCCAGCAGCCTAGGGACGGGGCGCTCTCCTAGGAACACTGAAGCTTTCTTT
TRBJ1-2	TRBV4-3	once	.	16	CASSQALQVLNYGYTF	TGCGCCAGCAGCCAAGCCCTACAGGTTTTAAACTATGGCTACACCTTC
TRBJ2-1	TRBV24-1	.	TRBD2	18	CATSGSEGSFRGGDEQFF	TGTGCCACCAGTGGCTCTGAAGGCTCCTTCCGTGGGGGGGATGAGCAGTTCTTC
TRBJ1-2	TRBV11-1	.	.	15	CASSLTREANYGYTF	TGTGCCAGCAGCCTTACCCGGGAAGCTAACTATGGCTACACCTTC
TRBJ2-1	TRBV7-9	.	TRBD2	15	CASLRTSGSYNEQFF	TGTGCCAGCCTTCGAACTAGCGGGAGTTACAATGAGCAGTTCTTC
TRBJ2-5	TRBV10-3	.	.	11	CATAIQETQYF	TGTGCCACCGCGATCCAAGAGACCCAGTACTTC
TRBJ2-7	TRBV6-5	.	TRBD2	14	CASTSGGEPYEQYF	TGTGCCAGCACCTCGGGGGGGGAGCCCTACGAGCAGTACTTC
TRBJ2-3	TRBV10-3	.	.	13	CAISQELTDTQYF	TGTGCCATCAGCCAAGAGCTCACAGATACGCAGTATTTT
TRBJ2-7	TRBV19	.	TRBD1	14	CASSLTGTGYEQYF	TGTGCCAGTAGTTTGACCGGGACAGGTTACGAGCAGTACTTC
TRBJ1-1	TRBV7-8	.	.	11	CASSLEVRAFF	TGTGCCAGCAGCTTAGAGGTTCGGGCTTTCTTT
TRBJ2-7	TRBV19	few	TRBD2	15	CASNLRAGVAYEQYF	TGTGCCAGCAACCTCCGAGCGGGGGTAGCCTACGAGCAGTACTTC
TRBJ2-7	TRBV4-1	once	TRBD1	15	CASSQAGTGGDEQYF	TGCGCCAGCAGCCAAGCGGGGACAGGGGGCGACGAGCAGTACTTC
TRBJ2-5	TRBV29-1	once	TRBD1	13	CSVTSGTGGPQYF	TGCAGCGTCACCTCCGGGACAGGGGGGCCCCAGTACTTC
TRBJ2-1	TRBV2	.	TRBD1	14	CASSPGQGSEEQFF	TGTGCCAGCAGCCCGGGACAGGGCTCTGAGGAGCAGTTCTTC
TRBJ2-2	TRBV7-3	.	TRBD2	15	CASSQGGRATGELFF	TGTGCCAGCAGCCAGGGAGGGAGGGCGACCGGGGAGCTGTTTTTT
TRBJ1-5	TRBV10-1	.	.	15	CASSVSSYSNQPQHF	TGCGCCAGCAGTGTAAGCAGTTATAGCAATCAGCCCCAGCATTTT
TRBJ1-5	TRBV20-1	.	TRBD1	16	CSASPTGAGSNQPQHF	TGCAGTGCTAGTCCCACAGGGGCCGGGAGCAATCAGCCCCAGCATTTT
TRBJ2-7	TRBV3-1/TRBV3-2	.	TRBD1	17	CASSQLSGGQGAYEQYF	TGTGCCAGCAGCCAACTATCCGGGGGACAGGGGGCCTACGAGCAGTACTTC
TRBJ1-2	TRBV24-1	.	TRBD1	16	CATSDPFLGTGDGYTF	TGTGCCACCAGTGACCCTTTCCTTGGGACAGGGGATGGCTACACCTTC
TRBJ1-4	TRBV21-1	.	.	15	CASSPSVATNEKLFF	TGTGCCAGCAGCCCCTCCGTTGCAACTAATGAAAAACTGTTTTTT
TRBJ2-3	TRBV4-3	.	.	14	CASSQDYRVWAQYF	TGCGCCAGCAGCCAAGACTACAGGGTTTGGGCGCAGTATTTT
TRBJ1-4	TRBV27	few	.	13	CASTANGNEKLFF	TGTGCCAGCACGGCGAATGGTAATGAAAAACTGTTTTTT
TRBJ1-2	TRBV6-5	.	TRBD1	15	CASSSEQGALRGYTF	TGTGCCAGCAGCTCCGAACAGGGGGCTTTGCGTGGCTACACCTTC
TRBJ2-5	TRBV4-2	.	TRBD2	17	CASSQLATSGIGETQYF	TGTGCCAGCAGCCAGCTTGCGACTAGCGGGATTGGGGAGACCCAGTACTTC
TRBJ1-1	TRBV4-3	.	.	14	CASSQESGMAEAFF	TGCGCCAGCAGCCAAGAGTCAGGGATGGCTGAAGCTTTCTTT